This T cell receptor (beta chain) was observed in a study of regulatory T cells in long-lasting Graves disease. Arm-PCR of CDR3 regions with iRepertoire HTBI primers generated TCR beta libraries. Original methodology: Among the samples, around 58 TRBV and 14 to 15 TRBJ segments were identified. Via MiXCR, TCRdb re-called the multiplex PCR reads, giving one row per CDR3 protein. The V and J calls, along with clone size, are taken from TCRdb and not from the paper's own processing. The sample lists some 220,000 distinct CDR3 sequences; around 19% were seen once. This clonotype occurred many times. The time point here: newly diagnosed GD, antithyroid drugs for less than 3 months. PBMC-extracted RNA yielded the TCR library. J gave up 1 base and V 6 bases, and 8 bases lay outside the gene matches. The CDR3 loop spans 15 amino acids. This sample also appeared in a second study, on T cells in Graves' hyperthyroidism and ophthalmopathy. As that study records: For Graves' hyperthyroidism to be stable, ophthalmopathy could not progress within 18 months. The HTBI set primed first-round TCR CDR3 RT-PCR. Peripheral blood also featured most of the thyroid clonotypes expanded above 0.001.

The TCR comes from a woman in her twenties or thirties with Graves disease. The input for sequencing was peripheral blood mononuclear cells (PBMCs), taken at new diagnosis, from a patient treated with antithyroid drugs. The chain combines TRBV12-3 or TRBV12-4 with TRBJ2-5, with 7 bases matching TRBD1. In nucleotides, the CDR3 is TGTGCCAGCAGCAAGACAGGGCCACTCCAAGAGACCCAGTACTTC. Its protein product is CASSKTGPLQETQYF.